This T cell receptor (beta chain) stems from a study of blood T cell repertoires in COVID-19. On the study more broadly: There were acute and convalescent COVID-19 samples, and they came from the United States, Italy and Spain. PBMCs, B-cell-depleted T cells, or T cells provided the cDNA or gDNA that made up the material.

Germline CDR1 SGHNT, CDR2 YYREEE (reference sequence). The CDR3 loop spans 13 amino acids. V was trimmed by 4 bases and J by 2 bases, leaving 7 bases between them. In the study's own analysis: Estimated nucleated cell counts came from reference gene primer amplification. Only in-frame clones appear in the TCRdb table, and some are missing; sequencing was by immunoSEQ multiplex PCR. V and J calls and clone size come straight from that table; D and trimming were deduced from the DNA. This table holds 300,000 to 450,000 clones, 85% found once. Material: peripheral blood. This clonotype originated in a woman aged 18 to 35 with acute or convalescent COVID-19. This rearrangement joins TRBV5-4 to TRBJ2-1, with unresolved D. CDR3 amino acids: CASSLATYNEQFF. The CDR3 bases are TGTGCCAGCAGCCTTGCGACCTACAATGAGCAGTTCTTC.